A single sample gave rise to the 4 T cell receptor beta chains below, sequenced in a study of cytomegalovirus exposure and HLA in healthy donors. PCR used 60 Vbeta primers and 13 Jbeta primers. Sequencing was performed with immunoSEQ multiplex PCR; in TCRdb, only in-frame clones are kept and a portion is missing. Among 150,000 to 200,000 clones listed, 75% to 90% were seen once. Input material: PBMCs. These receptors were taken from a male donor in good health and CMV-seropositive.

The chain carries TRBV5-6 and TRBJ2-7; D perhaps matches TRBD2 (5 bases). The germline V gene has CDR1 SGHDT and CDR2 YYEEEE. The CDR3 totals 15 residues. Trimming pared 2 bases from V and 6 bases from J, leaving 18 bases between. The CDR3 loop reads CASSFSPGGGGEQYF. The CDR3 bases are TGTGCCAGCAGCTTTAGTCCGGGCGGAGGCGGCGAGCAGTACTTC.

The chain uses TRBV5-8 and TRBJ1-5; D unresolved. Germline CDR1 and CDR2: SGHTS and YDEGEE. The CDR3 has 16 amino acids. Trimming left V 0 bases short and J 0 bases short, with 10 bases between. The CDR3: CASSLGNFPSNQPQHF. The CDR3 DNA is TGTGCCAGCAGCTTGGGTAATTTCCCTAGCAATCAGCCCCAGCATTTT.

V and J are TRBV7-2 and TRBJ2-7, with D tentatively TRBD2 (6 bases). Trimming cost V 4 bases and J 2 bases, with 15 bases left between them. Germline values: CDR1 SGHTA, CDR2 FQGNSA. There are 15 residues in the CDR3. The CDR3 sequence: CASSSPGLQTYEQYF. CDR3 DNA sequence: TGTGCCAGCAGCTCACCGGGACTCCAAACCTACGAGCAGTACTTC.

The genes are TRBV2 and TRBJ1-1, with a tentative D call TRBD1 (6 bases). The germline V gene has CDR1 SNHLY and CDR2 FYNNEI. V was trimmed by 5 bases and J by 1 base, leaving 11 bases between them. The CDR3 sequence is 14 residues long. This CDR3 reads CASSLTGRNTEAFF. The CDR3 DNA reads as TGTGCCAGCAGTCTAACAGGGAGGAACACTGAAGCTTTCTTT.